These 25 T cell receptor beta chains were sequenced from one sample in a study of T cells in Graves' hyperthyroidism and ophthalmopathy. RNA transcripts gave rise to amplified TCR beta CDR3 regions. The study used the HTBI primer set for a first-round RT-PCR of the TCR CDR3. TCRdb re-called the multiplex PCR reads through MiXCR, storing one row per CDR3 protein. The table shows about 350,000 distinct CDR3 sequences, with roughly 13% occurring only once. Sample: blood. Every receptor here comes from a woman in her thirties or forties with Graves' ophthalmopathy.

This clonotype has at least ten counts. The chain is built from TRBV9 and TRBJ2-3; 7 nucleotides align to TRBD2. V lost 0 bases to trimming and J lost 8 bases; unmatched junction nucleotides: 3. Germline V lookup: CDR1 SGDLS, CDR2 YYNGEE. CDR3 size: 13 residues. The CDR3 region is CASSVAGGGTQYF. The DNA of the CDR3 is TGTGCCAGCAGCGTAGCTGGGGGGGGTACGCAGTATTTT.

This clonotype was recorded at least ten times. V usage is TRBV15 and J usage is TRBJ2-1, with 7 bases identical to TRBD2. Per germline, CDR1 LNHNV and CDR2 YYDKDF (reference sequence). This CDR3 has 12 amino acids. The junction had 0 bases not matched to a gene; V was cut back by 8 bases and J by 2 bases. This CDR3 is CATRGAYNEQFF. The CDR3 region has the DNA TGTGCCACCCGGGGGGCCTACAATGAGCAGTTCTTC. The complete variable domain, with remaining parts taken from reference TRBV15 and TRBJ2-1, reads DAMVIQNPRYQVTQFGKPVTLSCSQTLNHNVMYWYQQKSSQAPKLLFHYYDKDFNNEADTPDNFQSRRPNTSFCFLDIRSPGLGDTAMYLCATRGAYNEQFFGPGTRLTVL.

This clonotype was recorded many times. The V call is TRBV12-3 or TRBV12-4, the J call TRBJ2-5; weak D call: TRBD1 (6 bases). V was pared by 6 bases and J by 5 bases, with 22 bases between. The CDR3 is 16 residues long. This CDR3 is CASSGNLQGTKETQYF. CDR3 DNA sequence: TGTGCCAGCAGCGGCAATTTGCAGGGGACGAAGGAGACCCAGTACTTC.

This clonotype was counted ten times or more. The chain combines TRBV11-2 with TRBJ1-5, with 9 nucleotides matching TRBD1. The CDR3 has 16 amino acids. Germline trimming cut 4 bases from V and 7 bases from J; bases unmatched to any gene: 11. Germline V gene data show CDR1 as SGHAT and CDR2 as FQNNGV. CDR3 protein: CASSSSQGAQGQPQHF. CDR3 nucleotides: TGTGCCAGCAGCTCGTCACAGGGGGCGCAGGGACAGCCCCAGCATTTT.

This clonotype showed up many times. This chain connects TRBV7-9 to TRBJ2-3; D unresolved. Germline values: CDR1 SEHNR, CDR2 FQNEAQ (reference sequence). Trimming removed 3 bases at V and 4 bases at J, with 11 bases between. CDR3 length equals 14 residues. The CDR3 DNA reads as TGTGCCAGCAGCTTTGCCAGTGTCGCAGATACGCAGTATTTT. Translated: CASSFASVADTQYF.

This clonotype was seen repeatedly, ten times or more. This chain uses TRBV6-1 with TRBJ1-1; a possible D gene is TRBD1 (5 bases). The CDR3 is made up of 12 amino acids. The germline CDR1 and CDR2 sequences are MNHNS and SASEGT. Trimming cost V 8 bases and J 1 base, with 8 bases left between them. Written as DNA, the CDR3 is TGTGCCAGCTCTGGGACGAACACTGAAGCTTTCTTT. Translation gives CASSGTNTEAFF.

This clonotype was recorded many times. In nucleotides, the CDR3 is TGTGCCAGTAGTATAGGTAGCAGCCAAGAGACCCAGTACTTC. It translates to CASSIGSSQETQYF. The chain uses TRBV19 and TRBJ2-5; no reliable D call. V lost 1 base and J lost 1, with 7 bases in between. Looked up from germline, CDR1 is LNHDA and CDR2 is SQIVND (reference sequence). This CDR3 has 14 residues.

This clonotype has ten or more counts. The V and J genes are TRBV28 and TRBJ1-5; 7 bases fit TRBD1. Trimming cost V 4 bases and J 3 bases; bases outside gene matches: 9. This CDR3 is built from 16 residues. The V gene's germline CDR1 is MDHEN and CDR2 SYDVKM. The CDR3 bases are TGTGCCAGCAGTTCAATCGAGGGACAGCACAATCAGCCCCAGCATTTT. It encodes CASSSIEGQHNQPQHF. Full variable domain (missing parts from reference TRBV28 and TRBJ1-5): DVKVTQSSRYLVKRTGEKVFLECVQDMDHENMFWYRQDPGLGLRLIYFSYDVKMKEKGDIPEGYSVSREKKERFSLILESASTNQTSMYLCASSSIEGQHNQPQHFGDGTRLSIL.

The chain links TRBV6-1 to TRBJ1-1; possibly TRBD1 for D (5 bases). Germline CDR1 reads MNHNS; CDR2 reads SASEGT. The CDR3 totals 13 residues. CDR3 nucleotide sequence: TGTGGATCGAGCTTCAGGGAGAACACTGAAGCTTTCTTT. Amino acid sequence: CGSSFRENTEAFF.

This clonotype has at least ten counts. V is TRBV14 and J is TRBJ2-1; possibly TRBD1 or TRBD2 for D (5 bases each). This CDR3 has 14 residues. The germline V gene has CDR1 SGHDN and CDR2 FVKESK. Trimming shortened V by 2 bases and J by 8 bases, and 13 bases separated the two germline ends. As DNA, the CDR3 is TGTGCCAGCAGCCAAACACTGGGGGTCGATGAGCAGTTCTTC. Residues: CASSQTLGVDEQFF.

This rearrangement joins TRBV10-2 to TRBJ2-1; 8 nucleotides align to TRBD2. Unmatched junction bases numbered 5, after V lost 2 bases and J lost 2 bases. The CDR3 has 16 residues. The germline V gene encodes CDR1 WSHSY and CDR2 SAAADI. The CDR3 reads CASSEISGRAYNEQFF. In DNA form, the CDR3 reads TGCGCCAGCAGTGAGATCTCCGGGAGGGCCTACAATGAGCAGTTCTTC.

This clonotype was seen only a few times. The chain carries TRBV7-8 and TRBJ2-5, with 10 bases fitting TRBD2. CDR1 is SGHVS and CDR2 is FQNEAQ in the germline V gene. Unmatched junction bases numbered 6, after V lost 3 bases and J lost 5 bases. The CDR3 is 15 residues long. The CDR3 is CASSLDFSGRETQYF. CDR3 DNA sequence: TGTGCCAGCAGCTTGGACTTTAGCGGGAGGGAGACCCAGTACTTC. Together with reference TRBV7-8 and TRBJ2-5, the CDR3 gives the full variable domain: GAGVSQSPRYKVAKRGQDVALRCDPISGHVSLFWYQQALGQGPEFLTYFQNEAQLDKSGLPSDRFFAERPEGSVSTLKIQRTQQEDSAVYLCASSLDFSGRETQYFGPGTRLLVL.

This clonotype was found a few times. V is TRBV4-1 and J is TRBJ1-2; D remains unclear. Germline assignment: CDR1 MGHRA and CDR2 YSYEKL. The V end was cut by 3 bases, the J end by 4 bases, with 15 bases between. This CDR3 has 15 amino acids. As DNA, the CDR3 is TGCGCCAGCAGCCATGGGGTAATCCGGGGCTATGGCTACACCTTC. Amino acids: CASSHGVIRGYGYTF.

This clonotype was seen a handful of times. This chain uses TRBV28 with TRBJ1-4; 7 bases fit TRBD1. V shed 6 bases and J 8 bases; nucleotides not matched to a gene: 9. Germline CDR1 and CDR2: MDHEN and SYDVKM. This CDR3 has 14 amino acids. CDR3 nucleotides: TGTGCCAGCAGGTCAGGGGGGCAAGGGGAAAAACTGTTTTTT. This sequence encodes CASRSGGQGEKLFF.

In its sample, this clonotype was seen a few times. The V and J genes are TRBV3-1 and TRBJ2-3; TRBD2 aligns across 15 bases. V was pared by 5 bases and J by 3 bases, with 12 bases of the junction left unmatched. CDR3 length equals 19 residues. Germline V gene data show CDR1 as LGHDT and CDR2 as YNNKEL (reference sequence). This chain's CDR3 is CASSFSGLAGGPWTDTQYF. Written as DNA, the CDR3 is TGTGCCAGCAGCTTCTCCGGACTAGCGGGGGGGCCATGGACAGATACGCAGTATTTT.

At least ten counts were recorded for this clonotype. The chain joins TRBV24-1 to TRBJ1-1; 11 bases align to TRBD1. The CDR3 spans 14 residues. V was pared by 7 bases and J by 1 base, with 1 base of the junction left unmatched. Germline V gene lookup returns CDR1 KGHDR and CDR2 SFDVKD. CDR3 DNA sequence: TGTGCCACCAGGGGGACAGGGGGGAACACTGAAGCTTTCTTT. Protein sequence: CATRGTGGNTEAFF.

This clonotype was observed at least ten times. V usage is TRBV11-3 and J usage is TRBJ1-2; 8 bases align to TRBD1. Germline-derived CDR1 and CDR2 are SGHNT and YENEEA. CDR3 length equals 13 residues. The V segment lost 5 bases and the J segment 6 bases; nucleotides outside the gene matches: 5. Here the CDR3 reads CASSDRGSDGYTF. As DNA, the CDR3 is TGTGCCAGCAGCGACAGGGGTAGTGATGGCTACACCTTC.

In its sample, this clonotype was seen many times. The chain couples TRBV3-1 to TRBJ1-1; 8 bases line up with TRBD1. This CDR3 comprises 14 residues. V gave up 5 bases and J gave up 6 bases; unmatched junction bases: 8. CDR1 and CDR2 from the germline V gene are LGHDT and YNNKEL (reference sequence). This chain's CDR3 is CASSEGQGGPEAFF. CDR3 nucleotide sequence: TGTGCCAGCAGCGAAGGACAGGGAGGCCCTGAAGCTTTCTTT. The whole variable domain, filled in from reference TRBV3-1 and TRBJ1-1, reads DTAVSQTPKYLVTQMGNDKSIKCEQNLGHDTMYWYKQDSKKFLKIMFSYNNKELIINETVPNRFSPKSPDKAHLNLHINSLELGDSAVYFCASSEGQGGPEAFFGQGTRLTVV.

The chain has TRBV9 and TRBJ1-6; D may be TRBD1 (5 bases). The CDR3 spans 14 residues. Trimming cost V 4 bases and J 1 base, with 6 bases left between them. Looked up from germline, CDR1 is SGDLS and CDR2 is YYNGEE. This chain's CDR3 is CASSRQSYNSPLHF. In DNA, the CDR3 is TGTGCCAGCAGCCGACAGTCCTATAATTCACCCCTCCACTTT.

This clonotype came up many times. The gene calls are TRBV20-1 and TRBJ2-2, with TRBD2 matching 9 bases. The CDR3 consists of 17 residues. The J segment lost 4 bases and the V segment lost 1 base, leaving 10 bases of the junction unmatched. The germline gives CDR1 DFQATT, CDR2 SNEGSKA (reference sequence). The CDR3 is CSARAWERGALTGELFF. In DNA form, the CDR3 reads TGCAGTGCTAGAGCCTGGGAGCGGGGGGCACTCACCGGGGAGCTGTTTTTT.

This chain joins TRBV4-1 and TRBJ1-1, with D possibly being TRBD1 (6 bases). V was cut by 1 base and J by 0 bases, with 12 bases left in between. Germline loops: CDR1 MGHRA, CDR2 YSYEKL. The CDR3 extends over 16 amino acids. CDR3 nucleotides: TGCGCCAGCAGCCAAGGATGGGGGGCAATGAACACTGAAGCTTTCTTT. Protein sequence: CASSQGWGAMNTEAFF.

This clonotype was counted many times. This chain links TRBV28 with TRBJ2-7; the D is unclear. Deletions cut 3 bases from V and 2 bases from J, with 14 bases between. This CDR3 is built from 15 residues. Per the germline V gene, CDR1 is MDHEN and CDR2 is SYDVKM. The CDR3 protein is CASSLLPGETYEQYF. The CDR3 DNA reads as TGTGCCAGCAGTTTGCTACCCGGTGAGACCTACGAGCAGTACTTC.

This clonotype has more than one count but fewer than ten. The chain couples TRBV4-1 to TRBJ2-1, with 8 bases that match TRBD1. V lost 4 bases and J lost 8; bases outside the gene matches: 7. Germline loops: CDR1 MGHRA, CDR2 YSYEKL. The CDR3 spans 14 residues. As DNA, the CDR3 is TGCGCCAGCAGCCGGCAGGACAGGGACGATGAGCAGTTCTTC. This translates into CASSRQDRDDEQFF.

This clonotype was detected ten times or more. The V call is TRBV10-3, the J call TRBJ2-7, with 8 bases that match TRBD2. The germline V gene encodes CDR1 ENHRY and CDR2 SYGVKD. V was clipped by 6 bases and J by 5 bases; unmatched bases: 9. The CDR3 runs 14 residues. This chain's CDR3 is CAIRGAGAIHEQYF. The CDR3 nucleotides are TGTGCCATCAGAGGAGCGGGAGCCATCCACGAGCAGTACTTC.

The chain recombines TRBV7-9 with TRBJ1-1, with D uncertain. CDR1 is SEHNR, CDR2 FQNEAQ, per germline (reference sequence). The CDR3 runs 13 residues. Trimming took off 0 bases at V and 5 bases at J, with 7 bases between the two ends. CDR3 amino acids: CASSLAVQTEAFF. The CDR3 DNA reads as TGTGCCAGCAGCTTAGCGGTTCAGACTGAAGCTTTCTTT.